The 31 T cell receptor beta chains in this list originate from one sample, sequenced in a study of blood T cell repertoires in COVID-19. Data came from immunoSEQ multiplex PCR; TCRdb stores just in-frame clones and leaves some out. The data hold roughly 67,000 clones, with about four fifths observed a single time. The source material was peripheral blood. The receptors stem from a man over 45 with active COVID-19.

This chain links TRBV7-2 with TRBJ2-7; TRBD2 matches 7 bases. The germline gives CDR1 SGHTA, CDR2 FQGNSA. This CDR3 is built from 14 residues. V was pared by 1 base and J by 13 bases, with 13 bases of the junction left unmatched. The CDR3 here is CASSLGPWEGSYYF. In DNA, the CDR3 is TGTGCCAGCAGCTTAGGGCCTTGGGAGGGGAGTTACTACTTC.

The chain couples TRBV6-2 or TRBV6-3 to TRBJ1-2; TRBD1 aligns across 7 bases. V was clipped by 2 bases and J by 5 bases; unmatched bases: 5. The CDR3 is 14 amino acids. Per germline, CDR1 MNHEY and CDR2 SVGEGT. The CDR3 loop is CASSYPGTVYGYTF. In DNA, the CDR3 is TGTGCCAGCAGTTACCCTGGGACAGTTTATGGCTACACCTTC.

The chain recombines TRBV2 with TRBJ2-6, with D unclear. The CDR3 is 11 residues long. V dropped 11 bases and J dropped 0 bases, with 2 bases sitting between them. Germline assignment: CDR1 SNHLY and CDR2 FYNNEI. Written as DNA, the CDR3 is TGTGCCCGCTCTGGGGCCAACGTCCTGACTTTC. It encodes CARSGANVLTF.

The chain links TRBV27 to TRBJ2-7; 7 bases are shared with TRBD2. This CDR3 region has 15 residues. CDR1 and CDR2 from the germline V gene are MNHEY and SMNVEV (reference sequence). The ends lost 8 bases at V and 0 bases at J; junction bases unmatched: 10. The CDR3 coding sequence is TGTGCCAGCCAACAGCGGGATACCAGCTCCTACGAGCAGTACTTC. It encodes CASQQRDTSSYEQYF.

V usage is TRBV19 and J usage is TRBJ2-7, with D possibly being TRBD1 (6 bases). Looked up from germline, CDR1 is LNHDA and CDR2 is SQIVND (reference sequence). Deletions cut 5 bases from V and 3 bases from J, with 11 bases between. The CDR3 consists of 13 residues. The CDR3: CASSFAQGYEQYF. The DNA of the CDR3 is TGTGCCAGTAGTTTCGCACAGGGCTACGAGCAGTACTTC.

The sample holds one count of this clone. This chain links TRBV18 with TRBJ2-3; D uncertain. Germline CDR1 reads KGHSH; CDR2 reads LQKENI. This CDR3 has 15 amino acids. With 1 base removed from V and 4 bases from J, the gap between germline ends came to 12 bases. The CDR3 DNA is TGTGCCAGCTCACCACGAACGGGTTCGCCAGATACGCAGTATTTT. The encoded protein is CASSPRTGSPDTQYF. Combining the CDR3 with reference TRBV18 and TRBJ2-3 gives the whole variable domain NAGVMQNPRHLVRRRGQEARLRCSPMKGHSHVYWYRQLPEEGLKFMVYLQKENIIDESGMPKERFSAEFPKEGPSILRIQQVVRGDSAAYFCASSPRTGSPDTQYFGPGTRLTVL.

V usage is TRBV19 and J usage is TRBJ1-2; possible D gene TRBD1, 5 bases. Per the germline V gene, CDR1 is LNHDA and CDR2 is SQIVND (reference sequence). This CDR3 has 15 residues. Trimming cost V 4 bases and J 4 bases, with 16 bases left between them. The CDR3 spells CASSKPREESYGYTF. The DNA of the CDR3 is TGTGCCAGTAGTAAACCCAGGGAAGAGAGCTATGGCTACACCTTC. Together with reference TRBV19 and TRBJ1-2, the CDR3 gives the full variable domain: DGGITQSPKYLFRKEGQNVTLSCEQNLNHDAMYWYRQDPGQGLRLIYYSQIVNDFQKGDIAEGYSVSREKKESFPLTVTSAQKNPTAFYLCASSKPREESYGYTFGSGTRLTVV.

The chain combines TRBV30 with TRBJ1-5, with D unclear. The CDR3 covers 15 residues. Germline V gene sequence: CDR1 GTSNPN, CDR2 SVGIG (reference sequence). With 0 bases removed from V and 3 bases from J, the gap between germline ends came to 12 bases. CDR3 residues: CAWSVRGDFNQPQHF. CDR3 nucleotide sequence: TGTGCCTGGAGTGTACGAGGCGACTTCAATCAGCCCCAGCATTTT. The full variable domain, with the rest looked up from reference TRBV30 and TRBJ1-5, is SQTIHQWPATLVQPVGSPLSLECTVEGTSNPNLYWYRQAAGRGLQLLFYSVGIGQISSEVPQNLSASRPQDRQFILSSKKLLLSDSGFYLCAWSVRGDFNQPQHFGDGTRLSIL.

The rearrangement links TRBV6-4 to TRBJ2-1; 8 bases are shared with TRBD2. Trimming cost V 4 bases and J 8 bases; bases outside gene matches: 4. There are 13 residues in the CDR3. Germline CDR1 MRHNA, CDR2 SNTAGT. CDR3 sequence (DNA): TGTGCCAGCAGTGCCCGGGGGGGTGATGAGCAGTTCTTC. This codes for CASSARGGDEQFF.

The chain uses TRBV10-2 and TRBJ1-1; D is perhaps TRBD1 (6 bases). The CDR3 is 13 residues long. Trimming removed 8 bases from V and 0 bases from J, with 10 bases in between. Germline V lookup: CDR1 WSHSY, CDR2 SAAADI. The DNA of the CDR3 is TGCGCCAGCCAGGGGAGCATGAACACTGAAGCTTTCTTT. Translating gives CASQGSMNTEAFF.

The chain is built from TRBV2 and TRBJ2-5; a possible D gene is TRBD2 (5 bases). Germline CDR1 SNHLY, CDR2 FYNNEI. CDR3 length equals 15 residues. The V and J ends lost 7 bases and 2 bases respectively, with 17 bases between them. The DNA of the CDR3 is TGTGCCAGCACCTTCCAGGCGGGCACGCAAGAGACCCAGTACTTC. It yields the protein CASTFQAGTQETQYF.

This clone came up once. The sample has other DNA sequences that encode this CDR3 too. The CDR3 DNA sequence: TGTGCCAGCACCCGGAGGGACAATCAGCCCCAGCATTTT. It translates to CASTRRDNQPQHF. The rearrangement joins TRBV12-3 or TRBV12-4 to TRBJ1-5; D is undetermined. This CDR3 region has 13 residues. Trimming removed 7 bases from V and 3 bases from J, with 10 bases in between.

This clone was picked up one time. V is TRBV5-1 and J is TRBJ2-3, with 8 bases that match TRBD1. Trimming took 2 bases from V and 2 from J; bases not matched to a gene: 4. Per germline, CDR1 SGHRS and CDR2 YFSETQ. The CDR3 sequence is 15 residues long. CDR3 coding DNA: TGCGCCAGCAGCTTACGGACAGGGCCCACAGATACGCAGTATTTT. This gives the protein CASSLRTGPTDTQYF. Based on the CDR3 plus reference TRBV5-1 and TRBJ2-3, the full variable domain is KAGVTQTPRYLIKTRGQQVTLSCSPISGHRSVSWYQQTPGQGLQFLFEYFSETQRNKGNFPGRFSGRQFSNSRSEMNVSTLELGDSALYLCASSLRTGPTDTQYFGPGTRLTVL.

The chain carries TRBV30 and TRBJ1-3; D remains ambiguous. The CDR3 is made up of 14 amino acids. Germline CDR1 reads GTSNPN; CDR2 reads SVGIG (reference sequence). Trimming took off 0 bases at V and 0 bases at J, with 6 bases between the two ends. This CDR3 reads CAWSVPGSGNTIYF. The CDR3 bases are TGTGCCTGGAGTGTTCCCGGCTCTGGAAACACCATATATTTT. Using reference TRBV30 and TRBJ1-3 for the parts outside the CDR3, the full variable domain is SQTIHQWPATLVQPVGSPLSLECTVEGTSNPNLYWYRQAAGRGLQLLFYSVGIGQISSEVPQNLSASRPQDRQFILSSKKLLLSDSGFYLCAWSVPGSGNTIYFGEGSWLTVV.

The chain is built from TRBV19 and TRBJ2-2, with 8 positions matching TRBD1. Germline V lookup: CDR1 LNHDA, CDR2 SQIVND (reference sequence). The CDR3 runs to 14 residues. V dropped 6 bases and J dropped 1; count of bases not matched to a gene: 1. CDR3 residues: CASRGTGNTGELFF. The CDR3 coding sequence is TGTGCCAGTAGGGGGACAGGGAACACCGGGGAGCTGTTTTTT.

The genes are TRBV4-2 and TRBJ2-2, with 11 positions matching TRBD2. CDR1 is LGHNA, CDR2 YNFKEQ, per germline. J was trimmed by 4 bases and V by 2 bases; bases with no gene match: 3. The CDR3 sequence is 16 residues long. In nucleotides, the CDR3 is TGTGCCAGCAGCCAAAATAGCGGGGGGGGCACCGGGGAGCTGTTTTTT. Translation: CASSQNSGGGTGELFF.

V gene TRBV7-8 combines with J gene TRBJ1-6; possible D gene TRBD1, 6 bases. Trimming removed 4 bases at V and 4 bases at J, with 11 bases between. CDR1 is SGHVS and CDR2 is FQNEAQ in the germline V gene. The CDR3 totals 15 residues. The CDR3 spells CASSSQGNYNSPLHF. In DNA, the CDR3 is TGTGCCAGCAGCTCACAGGGAAATTATAATTCACCCCTCCACTTT.

CDR3 region: CASRGGGRESSYEQYF. CDR3 DNA sequence: TGCGCCAGCAGGGGGGGAGGGAGGGAGAGCTCCTACGAGCAGTACTTC. V and J are TRBV10-1 and TRBJ2-7; 7 positions agree with TRBD2. The junction had 11 bases not matched to a gene; V was cut back by 6 bases and J by 0 bases. The CDR3 has 16 residues. Germline CDR1 WNHNN, CDR2 SYGVQD (reference sequence).

The chain is built from TRBV2 and TRBJ1-2; D is possibly TRBD1 (5 bases). Per the germline V gene, CDR1 is SNHLY and CDR2 is FYNNEI. The CDR3 loop spans 15 amino acids. The V gene lost 0 bases and the J gene lost 12 bases, with 20 bases spanning the gap. The CDR3 protein is CASSEAAQVLRSNTF. The CDR3 nucleotides read TGTGCCAGCAGTGAAGCGGCACAGGTCCTTAGATCGAACACCTTC.

The chain recombines TRBV7-2 with TRBJ1-4, with TRBD1 matching 11 bases. The germline CDR1 and CDR2 sequences are SGHTA and FQGNSA. CDR3 length: 15 residues. J lost 13 bases, V lost 0 bases, and 7 bases had no gene match. The CDR3 protein is CASSLALGQGAGLFF. Written as DNA, the CDR3 is TGTGCCAGCAGCTTAGCGCTAGGACAGGGGGCCGGACTGTTTTTT.

The J gene is TRBJ2-6, the V gene TRBV6-5; D is perhaps TRBD1 (5 bases). V was trimmed by 4 bases and J by 0 bases, leaving 10 bases between them. The germline V gene has CDR1 MNHEY and CDR2 SVGAGI. The CDR3 totals 16 residues. This CDR3 is CASSFRDFSGANVLTF. In DNA form, the CDR3 reads TGTGCCAGCAGTTTCAGGGATTTCTCTGGGGCCAACGTCCTGACTTTC.

This clone was seen a handful of times. CDR3 residues: CASSARRTGSTEAFF. CDR3 DNA sequence: TGTGCCAGCAGTGCCAGAAGGACAGGGTCCACTGAAGCTTTCTTT. V usage is TRBV2 and J usage is TRBJ1-1; the match to TRBD1 covers 8 bases. V trimming: 4 bases; J trimming: 4 bases; junction bases outside the gene matches: 8. Per germline, CDR1 SNHLY and CDR2 FYNNEI. The CDR3 totals 15 residues.

J is TRBJ2-7 and V is TRBV7-9; TRBD2 is a possible D gene (6 bases). Germline V gene lookup returns CDR1 SEHNR and CDR2 FQNEAQ (reference sequence). The V end was cut by 0 bases, the J end by 10 bases, with 10 bases between. This CDR3 spans 12 amino acids. Here the CDR3 reads CASSLAGEEQYF. CDR3 DNA sequence: TGTGCCAGCAGCTTAGCGGGGGAGGAACAGTACTTC.

V is TRBV7-2 and J is TRBJ1-1, with 9 bases identical to TRBD1. V lost 1 base and J lost 5; bases outside the gene matches: 5. The germline V gene has CDR1 SGHTA and CDR2 FQGNSA. The CDR3 has 15 residues. The CDR3 spells CASSLVTGGYTEAFF. The CDR3 DNA sequence: TGTGCCAGCAGCTTAGTCACAGGGGGCTATACTGAAGCTTTCTTT. Looking up the rest from reference TRBV7-2 and TRBJ1-1 gives the full variable domain: GAGVSQSPSNKVTEKGKDVELRCDPISGHTALYWYRQSLGQGLEFLIYFQGNSAPDKSGLPSDRFSAERTGGSVSTLTIQRTQQEDSAVYLCASSLVTGGYTEAFFGQGTRLTVV.

The J gene is TRBJ2-2, the V gene TRBV10-2; TRBD2 aligns across 8 bases. CDR3 size: 12 residues. The trim removed 8 bases at V and 10 bases at J, leaving 6 bases unmatched. The germline V gene encodes CDR1 WSHSY and CDR2 SAAADI. DNA of the CDR3: TGCGCCAGCGACCCCGGGGGGGAGGAGCTGTTTTTT. Translation: CASDPGGEELFF.

The genes are TRBV30 and TRBJ1-5, with D tentatively TRBD1 (5 bases). Germline V gene data show CDR1 as GTSNPN and CDR2 as SVGIG (reference sequence). CDR3 length equals 15 residues. Trimming stripped 5 bases from V and 6 bases from J, with 20 bases between. The CDR3 protein is CAWGPRQGVGQPQHF. The CDR3 nucleotides read TGTGCCTGGGGGCCGAGGCAGGGCGTGGGTCAGCCCCAGCATTTT.

The chain joins TRBV9 to TRBJ2-5; 8 bases are a match to TRBD2. The ends lost 1 base at V and 5 bases at J; junction bases unmatched: 25. The CDR3 runs to 21 residues. Looked up from germline, CDR1 is SGDLS and CDR2 is YYNGEE. CDR3 coding DNA: TGTGCCAGCAGCGTATCTACCCGTCGGCCCACCGGACTAGCCGCTCGGGAGACCCAGTACTTC. This gives the protein CASSVSTRRPTGLAARETQYF.

This clone was seen just once. A read error may account for a junction end that differs from germline. This chain joins TRBV6-5 and TRBJ1-1; D call uncertain. Germline V gives CDR1 MNHEY, CDR2 SVGAGI. The CDR3 is made up of 13 amino acids. In DNA, the CDR3 is TGTGCCAGCAGTTATGGCCCGAACGCTGAAGCTTTCTTT. Translated: CASSYGPNAEAFF.

The chain links TRBV30 to TRBJ1-2, with D perhaps TRBD1 (6 bases). Deletions cut 3 bases from V and 8 bases from J, with 13 bases between. The CDR3 covers 12 residues. CDR1 and CDR2 (germline): GTSNPN, SVGIG (reference sequence). CDR3 DNA sequence: TGTGCCTGGAGGACAGGAAGAGTCGGCTACACCTTC. It translates to CAWRTGRVGYTF.

This chain connects TRBV6-6 to TRBJ2-7; possibly TRBD2 for D (5 bases). This CDR3 has 14 amino acids. The V and J ends lost 7 bases and 3 bases respectively, with 16 bases between them. Germline V CDR1 and CDR2: MNHNY, SVGAGI (reference sequence). The CDR3 loop reads CASTVRRFDYEQYF. The CDR3 bases are TGTGCCAGCACTGTCCGGAGGTTTGACTACGAGCAGTACTTC.

The V and J genes are TRBV7-2 and TRBJ2-1; tentatively, D is TRBD1 (6 bases). V lost 2 bases to trimming and J lost 0 bases, with 8 bases between them. This CDR3 has 15 amino acids. The V gene's germline CDR1 is SGHTA and CDR2 FQGNSA. CDR3 DNA: TGTGCCAGCAGCTTAATACAGGGCTCCTACAATGAGCAGTTCTTC. Its protein is CASSLIQGSYNEQFF.